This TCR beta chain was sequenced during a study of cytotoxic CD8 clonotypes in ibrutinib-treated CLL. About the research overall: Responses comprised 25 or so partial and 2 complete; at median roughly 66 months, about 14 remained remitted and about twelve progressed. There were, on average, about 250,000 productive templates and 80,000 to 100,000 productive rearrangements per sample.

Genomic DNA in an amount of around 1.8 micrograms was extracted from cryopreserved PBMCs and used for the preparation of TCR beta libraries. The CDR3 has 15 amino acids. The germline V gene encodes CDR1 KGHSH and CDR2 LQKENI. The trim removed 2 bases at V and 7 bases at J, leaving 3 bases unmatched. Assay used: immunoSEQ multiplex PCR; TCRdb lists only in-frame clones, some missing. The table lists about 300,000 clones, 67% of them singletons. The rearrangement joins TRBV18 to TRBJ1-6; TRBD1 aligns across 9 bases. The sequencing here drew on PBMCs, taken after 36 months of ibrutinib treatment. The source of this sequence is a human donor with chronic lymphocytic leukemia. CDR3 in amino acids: CASSPDTGGNSPLHF. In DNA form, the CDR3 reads TGTGCCAGCTCACCAGACACAGGGGGCAATTCACCCCTCCACTTT.